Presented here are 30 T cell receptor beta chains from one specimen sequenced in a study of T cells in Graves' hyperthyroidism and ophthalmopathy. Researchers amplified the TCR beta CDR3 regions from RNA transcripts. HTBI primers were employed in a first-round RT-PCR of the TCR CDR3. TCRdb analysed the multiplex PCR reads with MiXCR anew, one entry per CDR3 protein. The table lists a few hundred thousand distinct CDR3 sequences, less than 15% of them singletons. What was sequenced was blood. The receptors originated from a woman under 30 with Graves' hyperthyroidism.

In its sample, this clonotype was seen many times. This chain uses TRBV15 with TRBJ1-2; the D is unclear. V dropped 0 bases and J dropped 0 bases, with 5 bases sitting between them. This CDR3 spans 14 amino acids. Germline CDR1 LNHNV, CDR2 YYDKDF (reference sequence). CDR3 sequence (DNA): TGTGCCACCAGCAGAGATGGCCCTAACTATGGCTACACCTTC. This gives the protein CATSRDGPNYGYTF.

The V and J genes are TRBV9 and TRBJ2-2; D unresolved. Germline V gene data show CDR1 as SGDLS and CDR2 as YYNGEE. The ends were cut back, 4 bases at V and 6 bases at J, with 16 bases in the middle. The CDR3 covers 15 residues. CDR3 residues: CASSPGPSPPGELFF. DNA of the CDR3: TGTGCCAGCAGCCCTGGGCCATCTCCACCCGGGGAGCTGTTTTTT.

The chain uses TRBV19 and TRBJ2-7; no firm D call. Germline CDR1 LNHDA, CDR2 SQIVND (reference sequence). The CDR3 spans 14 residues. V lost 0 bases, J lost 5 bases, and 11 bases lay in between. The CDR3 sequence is CASSIDGSFDEQYF. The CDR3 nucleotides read TGTGCCAGTAGTATAGACGGATCATTTGACGAGCAGTACTTC.

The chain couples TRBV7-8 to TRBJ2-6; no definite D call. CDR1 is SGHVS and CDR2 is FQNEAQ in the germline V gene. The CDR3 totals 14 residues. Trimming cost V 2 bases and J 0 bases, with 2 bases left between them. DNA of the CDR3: TGTGCCAGCAGCTTACCCTCTGGGGCCAACGTCCTGACTTTC. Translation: CASSLPSGANVLTF. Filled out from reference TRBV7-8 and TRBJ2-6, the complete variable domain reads GAGVSQSPRYKVAKRGQDVALRCDPISGHVSLFWYQQALGQGPEFLTYFQNEAQLDKSGLPSDRFFAERPEGSVSTLKIQRTQQEDSAVYLCASSLPSGANVLTFGAGSRLTVL.

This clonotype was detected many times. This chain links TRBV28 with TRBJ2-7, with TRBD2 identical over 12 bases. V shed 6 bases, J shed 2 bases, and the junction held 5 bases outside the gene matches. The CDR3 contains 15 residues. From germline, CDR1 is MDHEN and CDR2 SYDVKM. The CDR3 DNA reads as TGTGCCAGCAGCCTTACTAGCGGGGGGCCCTACGAGCAGTACTTC. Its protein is CASSLTSGGPYEQYF.

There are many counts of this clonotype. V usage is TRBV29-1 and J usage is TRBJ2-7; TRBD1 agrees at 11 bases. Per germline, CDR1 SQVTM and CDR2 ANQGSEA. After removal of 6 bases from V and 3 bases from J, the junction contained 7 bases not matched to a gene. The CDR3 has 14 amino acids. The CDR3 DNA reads TGCAGCGTATCCGGGACAGGGGGTGACTACGAGCAGTACTTC. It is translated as CSVSGTGGDYEQYF.

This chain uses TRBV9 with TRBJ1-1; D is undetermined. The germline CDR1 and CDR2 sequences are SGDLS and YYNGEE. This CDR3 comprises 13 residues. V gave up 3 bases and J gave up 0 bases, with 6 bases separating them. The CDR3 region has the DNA TGTGCCAGCAGCGAGACGCTGAACACTGAAGCTTTCTTT. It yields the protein CASSETLNTEAFF. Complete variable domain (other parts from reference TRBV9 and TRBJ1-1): DSGVTQTPKHLITATGQRVTLRCSPRSGDLSVYWYQQSLDQGLQFLIQYYNGEERAKGNILERFSAQQFPDLHSELNLSSLELGDSALYFCASSETLNTEAFFGQGTRLTVV.

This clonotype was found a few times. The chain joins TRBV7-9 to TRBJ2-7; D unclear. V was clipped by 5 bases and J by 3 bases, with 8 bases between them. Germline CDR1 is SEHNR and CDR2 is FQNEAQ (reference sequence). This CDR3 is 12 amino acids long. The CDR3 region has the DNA TGTGCCAGCAGCCCCCTCGTCTACGAGCAGTACTTC. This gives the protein CASSPLVYEQYF.

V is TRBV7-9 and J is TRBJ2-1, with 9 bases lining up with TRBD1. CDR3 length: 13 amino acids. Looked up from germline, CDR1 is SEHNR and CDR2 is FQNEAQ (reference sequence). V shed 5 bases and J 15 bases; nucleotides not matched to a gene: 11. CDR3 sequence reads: CASSIDLDRGWFF. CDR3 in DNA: TGTGCCAGCAGCATAGATCTCGACAGGGGGTGGTTCTTC.

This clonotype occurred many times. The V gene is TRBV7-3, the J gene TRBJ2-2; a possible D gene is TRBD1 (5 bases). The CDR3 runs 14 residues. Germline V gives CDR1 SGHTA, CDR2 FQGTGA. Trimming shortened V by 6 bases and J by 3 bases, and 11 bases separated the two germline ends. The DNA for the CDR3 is TGTGCCAGCAGTACCCAGGGTCACACCGGGGAGCTGTTTTTT. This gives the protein CASSTQGHTGELFF.

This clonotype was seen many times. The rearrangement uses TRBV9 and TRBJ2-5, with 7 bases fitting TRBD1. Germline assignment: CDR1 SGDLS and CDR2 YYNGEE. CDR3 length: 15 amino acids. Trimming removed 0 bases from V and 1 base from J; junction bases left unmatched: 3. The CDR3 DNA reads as TGTGCCAGCAGCGTAGGTGGGGACAGCCAAGAGACCCAGTACTTC. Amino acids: CASSVGGDSQETQYF.

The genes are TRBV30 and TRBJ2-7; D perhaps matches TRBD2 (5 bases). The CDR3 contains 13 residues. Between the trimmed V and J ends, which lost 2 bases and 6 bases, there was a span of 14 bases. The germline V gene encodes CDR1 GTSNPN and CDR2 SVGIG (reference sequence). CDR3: CAWSSSYTTEQYF. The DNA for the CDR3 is TGTGCCTGGAGTTCTAGCTACACGACCGAGCAGTACTTC.

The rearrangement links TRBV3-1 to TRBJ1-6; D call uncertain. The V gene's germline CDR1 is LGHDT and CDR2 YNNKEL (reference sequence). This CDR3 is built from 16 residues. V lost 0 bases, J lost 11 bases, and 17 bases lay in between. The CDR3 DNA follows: TGTGCCAGCAGCCAAGATTTTGGAATACTCCCTCCACCCCTCCACTTT. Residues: CASSQDFGILPPPLHF.

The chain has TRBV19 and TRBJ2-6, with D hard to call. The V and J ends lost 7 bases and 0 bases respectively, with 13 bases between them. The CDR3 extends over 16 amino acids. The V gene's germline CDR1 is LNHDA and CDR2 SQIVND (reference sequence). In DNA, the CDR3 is TGTGCCAGTACCCCCCTGGCGAGCTCTGGGGCCAACGTCCTGACTTTC. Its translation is CASTPLASSGANVLTF.

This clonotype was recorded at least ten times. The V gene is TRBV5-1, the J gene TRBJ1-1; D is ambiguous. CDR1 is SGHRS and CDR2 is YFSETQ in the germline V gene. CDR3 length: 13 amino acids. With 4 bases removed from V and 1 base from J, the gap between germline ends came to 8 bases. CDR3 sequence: CASSPHQNTEAFF. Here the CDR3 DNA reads TGCGCCAGCAGCCCTCACCAGAACACTGAAGCTTTCTTT.

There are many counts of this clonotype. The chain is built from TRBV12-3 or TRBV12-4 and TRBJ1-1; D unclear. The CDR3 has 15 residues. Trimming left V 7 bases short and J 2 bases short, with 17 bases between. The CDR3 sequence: CASTSPFVLNTEAFF. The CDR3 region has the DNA TGTGCCAGCACCTCTCCGTTCGTCCTAAACACTGAAGCTTTCTTT.

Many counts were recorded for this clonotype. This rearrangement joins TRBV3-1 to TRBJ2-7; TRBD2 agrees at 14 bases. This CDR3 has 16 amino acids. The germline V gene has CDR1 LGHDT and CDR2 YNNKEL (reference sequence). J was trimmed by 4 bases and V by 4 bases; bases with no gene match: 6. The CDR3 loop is CASSRGTSGRGYEQYF. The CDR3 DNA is TGTGCCAGCAGCCGGGGGACTAGCGGGAGAGGGTACGAGCAGTACTTC.

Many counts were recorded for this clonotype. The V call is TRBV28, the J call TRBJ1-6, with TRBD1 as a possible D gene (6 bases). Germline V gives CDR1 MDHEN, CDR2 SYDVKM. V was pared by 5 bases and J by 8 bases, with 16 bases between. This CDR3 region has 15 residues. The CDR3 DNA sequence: TGTGCCAGCAGTCATTCACAGGGAGCGGATTCACCCCTCCACTTT. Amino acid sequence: CASSHSQGADSPLHF.

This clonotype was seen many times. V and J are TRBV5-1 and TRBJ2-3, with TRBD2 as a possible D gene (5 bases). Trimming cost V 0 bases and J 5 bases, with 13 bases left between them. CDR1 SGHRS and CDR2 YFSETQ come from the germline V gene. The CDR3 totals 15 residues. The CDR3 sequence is CASSLAPSQEDTQYF. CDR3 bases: TGCGCCAGCAGCTTGGCCCCTAGCCAGGAAGATACGCAGTATTTT.

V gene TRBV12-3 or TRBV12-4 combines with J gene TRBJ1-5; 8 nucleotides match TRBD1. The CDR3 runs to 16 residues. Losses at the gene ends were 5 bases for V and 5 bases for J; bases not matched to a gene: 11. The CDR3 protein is CASSLGTGLLYQPQHF. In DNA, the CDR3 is TGTGCCAGCAGTCTGGGGACAGGCCTCCTTTATCAGCCCCAGCATTTT.

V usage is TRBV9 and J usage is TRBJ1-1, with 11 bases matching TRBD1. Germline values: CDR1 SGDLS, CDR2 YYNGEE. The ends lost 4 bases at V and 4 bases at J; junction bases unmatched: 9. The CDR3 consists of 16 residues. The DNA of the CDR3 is TGTGCCAGCAGCCTGTGGACAGGGGGCATGGGCACTGAAGCTTTCTTT. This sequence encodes CASSLWTGGMGTEAFF. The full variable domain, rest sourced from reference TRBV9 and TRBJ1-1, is DSGVTQTPKHLITATGQRVTLRCSPRSGDLSVYWYQQSLDQGLQFLIQYYNGEERAKGNILERFSAQQFPDLHSELNLSSLELGDSALYFCASSLWTGGMGTEAFFGQGTRLTVV.

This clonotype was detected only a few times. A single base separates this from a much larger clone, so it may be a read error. The CDR3 sequence is CASSFRGSGANALTF. In nucleotides, the CDR3 is TGTGCCAGCAGCTTCCGGGGATCTGGGGCCAACGCCCTGACTTTC. The rearrangement uses TRBV28 and TRBJ2-6; D is tentatively TRBD1 or TRBD2 (5 bases each). CDR1 is MDHEN and CDR2 is SYDVKM in the germline V gene. CDR3 length equals 15 residues. Full variable domain (rest looked up from reference TRBV28 and TRBJ2-6): DVKVTQSSRYLVKRTGEKVFLECVQDMDHENMFWYRQDPGLGLRLIYFSYDVKMKEKGDIPEGYSVSREKKERFSLILESASTNQTSMYLCASSFRGSGANALTFGAGSRLTVL.

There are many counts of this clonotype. The CDR3 protein is CASSPFTPGNTIYF. CDR3 in DNA: TGTGCCAGCAGTCCCTTTACGCCAGGAAACACCATATATTTT. The chain has TRBV12-3 or TRBV12-4 and TRBJ1-3; D unresolved. V was shortened by 5 bases and J by 4 bases, with 12 bases between the two germline ends. The CDR3 sequence is 14 residues long.

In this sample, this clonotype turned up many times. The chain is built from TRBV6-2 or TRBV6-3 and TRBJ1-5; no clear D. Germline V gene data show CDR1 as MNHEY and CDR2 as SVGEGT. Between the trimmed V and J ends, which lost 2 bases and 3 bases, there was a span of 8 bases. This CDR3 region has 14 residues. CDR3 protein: CASSYTGYNQPQHF. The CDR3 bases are TGTGCCAGCAGTTACACGGGTTACAATCAGCCCCAGCATTTT.

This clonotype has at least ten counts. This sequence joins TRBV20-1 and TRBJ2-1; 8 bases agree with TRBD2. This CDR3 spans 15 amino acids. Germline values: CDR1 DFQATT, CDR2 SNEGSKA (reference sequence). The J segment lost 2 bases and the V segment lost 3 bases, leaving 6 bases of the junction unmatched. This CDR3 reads CSARDSGTAYNEQFF. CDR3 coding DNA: TGCAGTGCTAGGGATAGCGGGACCGCCTACAATGAGCAGTTCTTC.

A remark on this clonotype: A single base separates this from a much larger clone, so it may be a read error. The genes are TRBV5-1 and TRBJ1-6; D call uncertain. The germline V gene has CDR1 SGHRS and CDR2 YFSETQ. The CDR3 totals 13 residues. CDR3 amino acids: CTSSPLVGSPLHF. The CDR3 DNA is TGCACCAGCAGCCCCCTGGTGGGTTCACCCCTCCACTTT.

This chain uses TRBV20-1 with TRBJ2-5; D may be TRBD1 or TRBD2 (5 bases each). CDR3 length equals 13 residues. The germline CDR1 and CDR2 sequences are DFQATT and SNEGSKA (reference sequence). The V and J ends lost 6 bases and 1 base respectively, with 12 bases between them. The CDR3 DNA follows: TGCAGTGCGAACCGGGACGGCCAAGAGACCCAGTACTTC. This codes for CSANRDGQETQYF.

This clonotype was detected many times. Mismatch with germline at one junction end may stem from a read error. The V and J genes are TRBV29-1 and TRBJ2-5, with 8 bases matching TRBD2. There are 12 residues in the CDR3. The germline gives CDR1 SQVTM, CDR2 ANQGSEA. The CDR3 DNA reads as TGCAGCGTAGAAGGGACTAGTGGCACCCAGTACTTC. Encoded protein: CSVEGTSGTQYF.

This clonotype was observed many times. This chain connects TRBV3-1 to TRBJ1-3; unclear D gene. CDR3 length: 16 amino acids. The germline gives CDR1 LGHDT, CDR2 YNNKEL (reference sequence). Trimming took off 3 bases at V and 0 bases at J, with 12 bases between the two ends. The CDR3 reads CASSQPFTDSGNTIYF. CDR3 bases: TGTGCCAGCAGCCAGCCTTTTACCGACTCTGGAAACACCATATATTTT.

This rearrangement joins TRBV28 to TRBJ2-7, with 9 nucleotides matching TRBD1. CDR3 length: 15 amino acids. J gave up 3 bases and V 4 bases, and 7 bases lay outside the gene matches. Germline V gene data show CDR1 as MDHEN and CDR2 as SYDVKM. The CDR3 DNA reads TGTGCCAGCAGTTCCCCCGACAGGGGGTTCTACGAGCAGTACTTC. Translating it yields CASSSPDRGFYEQYF.